The 19 T cell receptor beta chains reported below all come from one sample, sequenced in a study of cytomegalovirus exposure and HLA in healthy donors. PCR primers comprised 60 Vbeta and 13 Jbeta primers. Clones were sequenced by immunoSEQ multiplex PCR, and TCRdb holds only the in-frame ones, with some missing. There are 180,000 or so clones in the sample; 80% to 90% occur only once, and approximately 8.5% lies in the top ten. Material for sequencing was PBMCs. These receptors were taken from a man aged 18-30 years in good health and CMV-seropositive.

The gene calls are TRBV2 and TRBJ1-1; D is perhaps TRBD1 (6 bases). Trimming took 3 bases from V and 4 from J, leaving 15 bases between them. Per the germline V gene, CDR1 is SNHLY and CDR2 is FYNNEI. The CDR3 covers 15 residues. The CDR3 region is CASSDPDSLVTEAFF. Here the CDR3 DNA reads TGTGCCAGCAGTGACCCGGACAGCCTAGTCACTGAAGCTTTCTTT.

The chain joins TRBV27 to TRBJ1-2, with a tentative D call TRBD1 (6 bases). This CDR3 contains 15 residues. The germline V and J ends were trimmed by 3 bases and 6 bases, with 17 bases remaining between them. CDR1 and CDR2 from the germline V gene are MNHEY and SMNVEV (reference sequence). CDR3 sequence reads: CASSFLAGAADGYTF. The CDR3 bases are TGTGCCAGCAGTTTTCTGGCGGGGGCAGCGGATGGCTACACCTTC.

V gene TRBV9 combines with J gene TRBJ2-2; possibly TRBD1 for D (6 bases). The CDR3 has 15 residues. Germline-derived CDR1 and CDR2 are SGDLS and YYNGEE. V lost 3 bases and J 4 bases, leaving 13 bases between the germline ends. CDR3 residues: CASSDRTGSTGELFF. CDR3 in DNA: TGTGCCAGCAGCGACCGAACAGGGTCCACCGGGGAGCTGTTTTTT.

The rearrangement links TRBV5-6 to TRBJ1-2; 12 nucleotides align to TRBD1. Trimming at V came to 5 bases and at J to 3 bases, leaving 2 bases not matched to a gene. Germline assignment: CDR1 SGHDT and CDR2 YYEEEE. CDR3 length equals 14 residues. The CDR3 is CASRGQGAYYGYTF. The CDR3 DNA sequence: TGTGCCAGCAGGGGACAGGGGGCTTACTATGGCTACACCTTC.

This rearrangement joins TRBV11-2 to TRBJ1-1; D not certain. Germline CDR1 reads SGHAT; CDR2 reads FQNNGV. This CDR3 contains 15 residues. Trimming cost V 1 base and J 0 bases, with 9 bases left between them. The CDR3 coding sequence is TGTGCCAGCAGCTTAGGGAGCTACGTGAACACTGAAGCTTTCTTT. Encoded protein: CASSLGSYVNTEAFF.

J is TRBJ2-5 and V is TRBV4-3; 8 nucleotides match TRBD1. This CDR3 has 17 residues. With 1 base clipped from V and 9 bases from J, the junction kept 16 bases outside the gene matches. CDR1 LGHNA and CDR2 YSLEER come from the germline V gene. For the CDR3, the DNA is TGCGCCAGCAGCCAAGGATTTCGACAGGGGCCGCCCGGGGCCCAGTACTTC. Its protein product is CASSQGFRQGPPGAQYF.

CDR3 sequence: CASSELGAFSDTQYF. The CDR3 nucleotides are TGCGCCAGCAGTGAGCTTGGGGCATTCTCAGATACGCAGTATTTT. J is TRBJ2-3 and V is TRBV10-1; D might be TRBD1 (5 bases). Trimming stripped 2 bases from V and 4 bases from J, with 13 bases between. The CDR3 runs to 15 residues. In germline, CDR1 is WNHNN, CDR2 SYGVQD (reference sequence).

The chain employs TRBV4-1 and TRBJ2-5; 8 bases are shared with TRBD1. CDR1 MGHRA and CDR2 YSYEKL come from the germline V gene. This CDR3 has 19 amino acids. J lost 2 bases, V lost 3 bases, and 17 bases had no gene match. CDR3 sequence reads: CASSHPQGARGPSQETQYF. CDR3 DNA sequence: TGCGCCAGCAGCCACCCCCAGGGGGCAAGGGGGCCTTCGCAAGAGACCCAGTACTTC.

This clone was observed once. This chain uses TRBV6-1 with TRBJ1-4, with 10 bases fitting TRBD1. The CDR3 has 15 amino acids. Germline loops: CDR1 MNHNS, CDR2 SASEGT. J was trimmed by 8 bases and V by 6 bases; bases with no gene match: 9. CDR3 amino acids: CASRQIGQGEEKLFF. The DNA of the CDR3 is TGTGCCAGCAGACAAATAGGACAGGGGGAAGAAAAACTGTTTTTT.

The rearrangement uses TRBV6-1 and TRBJ2-5; 7 nucleotides agree with TRBD1. J gave up 5 bases and V 3 bases, and 3 bases lay outside the gene matches. The germline V gene has CDR1 MNHNS and CDR2 SASEGT. The CDR3 contains 13 residues. The CDR3 DNA sequence: TGTGCCAGCAGTGAGGGACAGTTTGAGACCCAGTACTTC. Translating gives CASSEGQFETQYF.

The genes are TRBV9 and TRBJ1-1; no firm D call. CDR3 length: 14 residues. Between the trimmed V and J ends, which lost 5 bases and 1 base, there was a span of 12 bases. Per the germline V gene, CDR1 is SGDLS and CDR2 is YYNGEE. The CDR3 region has the DNA TGTGCCAGCAGGAAAAGTGGGCCGAACACTGAAGCTTTCTTT. This codes for CASRKSGPNTEAFF.

The chain is built from TRBV18 and TRBJ2-3; 8 bases agree with TRBD1. Germline V gene sequence: CDR1 KGHSH, CDR2 LQKENI. Germline trimming cut 5 bases from V and 6 bases from J; bases unmatched to any gene: 10. This CDR3 contains 15 residues. DNA of the CDR3: TGTGCCAGCTCATTGAAGACAGGGGTTGTCGATACGCAGTATTTT. Translated, it gives CASSLKTGVVDTQYF.

This clone was detected once. The V gene is TRBV2, the J gene TRBJ2-1, with 8 bases fitting TRBD1. The junction had 4 bases not matched to a gene; V was cut back by 3 bases and J by 12 bases. Looked up from germline, CDR1 is SNHLY and CDR2 is FYNNEI. The CDR3 consists of 12 residues. This CDR3 reads CASSEGQVWQFF. The CDR3 DNA sequence: TGTGCCAGCAGTGAGGGACAGGTATGGCAGTTCTTC.

There are a few counts of this clone. CDR3 DNA sequence: TGTGCCAGCAGTTACTCGAGCATTCCTGGAAACACCATATATTTT. This gives the protein CASSYSSIPGNTIYF. The genes are TRBV6-5 and TRBJ1-3; the D is unclear. The germline V gene encodes CDR1 MNHEY and CDR2 SVGAGI. This CDR3 spans 15 amino acids. Deletions cut 0 bases from V and 2 bases from J, with 8 bases between.

The CDR3 coding sequence is TGTGCCAGCAGCTTAAAGCGGGAGGTATACAATGAGCAGTTCTTC. Its protein is CASSLKREVYNEQFF. This chain connects TRBV5-4 to TRBJ2-1, with TRBD2 matching over 9 bases. After removal of 2 bases from V and 4 bases from J, the junction contained 4 bases not matched to a gene. CDR3 size: 15 residues. Per germline, CDR1 SGHNT and CDR2 YYREEE (reference sequence).

The chain has TRBV19 and TRBJ1-2, with TRBD1 matching over 7 bases. Trimming removed 8 bases from V and 5 bases from J; junction bases left unmatched: 5. The CDR3 consists of 12 residues. From germline, CDR1 is LNHDA and CDR2 SQIVND (reference sequence). CDR3 DNA: TGTGCCAGTTCGGGACAGCGTTATGGCTACACCTTC. Residues: CASSGQRYGYTF.

The chain recombines TRBV6-1 with TRBJ1-2; 10 bases line up with TRBD1. Germline V gene sequence: CDR1 MNHNS, CDR2 SASEGT. There are 14 residues in the CDR3. J lost 3 bases, V lost 6 bases, and 4 bases had no gene match. The CDR3 DNA is TGTGCCAGCAGAGGGACAGGGGTGTACTATGGCTACACCTTC. It encodes CASRGTGVYYGYTF.

This sequence joins TRBV6-4 and TRBJ2-7; 11 nucleotides match TRBD2. V shed 6 bases and J 6 bases; nucleotides not matched to a gene: 4. Germline V lookup: CDR1 MRHNA, CDR2 SNTAGT. The length of the CDR3 is 13 residues. CDR3 bases: TGTGCCAGCAGCTTAGCGGGGGGGCTCGAGCAGTACTTC. Translating it yields CASSLAGGLEQYF.

The CDR3 reads CASSLRGEQYF. DNA of the CDR3: TGTGCCAGCAGTCTCCGGGGGGAGCAGTACTTC. V gene TRBV2 combines with J gene TRBJ2-7; a weak D match, TRBD2 (6 bases). The CDR3 length is 11 residues. From germline, CDR1 is SNHLY and CDR2 FYNNEI. Trimming pared 5 bases from V and 7 bases from J, leaving 9 bases between.